The clone carrying this T cell receptor (beta chain) was seen many times. Its specificity is unknown. This entry comes from a study of early T cells in non-severe SARS-CoV-2 infection. Study findings and constraints: VDJdb-based matching was biased toward anti-spike CD8 responses and missed private and CD4 specificities.

Individual cDNA molecules carried attached unique molecular identifiers. TCRdb processed the 5' RACE reads anew with MiXCR; each CDR3 protein has one entry. The sample holds some 64,000 distinct CDR3 sequences; more than 8% are singletons and the top ten take roughly 15%. The material sequenced was whole blood, taken at baseline. The sequence was collected from an adult who was a healthcare worker with PCR-confirmed SARS-CoV-2 infection or an uninfected control (not recorded which).

This CDR3 is CASSPDMDGVDGYTF. The CDR3, as DNA: TGTGCCAGTAGTCCCGACATGGACGGCGTGGATGGCTACACCTTC. The chain couples TRBV19 to TRBJ1-2; the D is unclear. Trimming removed 5 bases at V and 6 bases at J, with 19 bases between. Germline V CDR1 and CDR2: LNHDA, SQIVND (reference sequence). CDR3 length: 15 amino acids. The full variable domain, rest sourced from reference TRBV19 and TRBJ1-2, is DGGITQSPKYLFRKEGQNVTLSCEQNLNHDAMYWYRQDPGQGLRLIYYSQIVNDFQKGDIAEGYSVSREKKESFPLTVTSAQKNPTAFYLCASSPDMDGVDGYTFGSGTRLTVV.